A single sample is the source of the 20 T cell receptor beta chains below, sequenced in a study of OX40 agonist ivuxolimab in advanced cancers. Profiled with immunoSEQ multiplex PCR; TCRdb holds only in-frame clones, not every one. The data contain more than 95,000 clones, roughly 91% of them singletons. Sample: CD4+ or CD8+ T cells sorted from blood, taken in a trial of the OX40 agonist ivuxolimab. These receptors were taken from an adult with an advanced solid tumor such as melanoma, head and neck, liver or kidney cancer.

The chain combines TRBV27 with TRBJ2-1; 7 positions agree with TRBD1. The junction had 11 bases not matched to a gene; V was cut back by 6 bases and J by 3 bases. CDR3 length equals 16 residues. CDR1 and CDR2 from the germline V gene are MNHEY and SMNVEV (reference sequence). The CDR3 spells CASRRQGRGGYNEQFF. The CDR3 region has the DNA TGTGCCAGCAGGAGACAGGGCCGGGGCGGCTACAATGAGCAGTTCTTC.

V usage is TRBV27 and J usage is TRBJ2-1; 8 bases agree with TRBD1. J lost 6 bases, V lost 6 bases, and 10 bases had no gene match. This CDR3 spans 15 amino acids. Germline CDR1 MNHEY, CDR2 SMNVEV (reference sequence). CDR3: CASRLQGAKANEQFF. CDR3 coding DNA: TGTGCCAGCAGGCTCCAGGGGGCAAAGGCCAATGAGCAGTTCTTC.

CDR3 protein: CAWNRGTNEKLFF. The CDR3 bases are TGTGCCTGGAACAGGGGAACTAATGAAAAACTGTTTTTT. This chain links TRBV30 with TRBJ1-4, with 7 bases aligning to TRBD1. The germline gives CDR1 GTSNPN, CDR2 SVGIG (reference sequence). The J segment lost 1 base and the V segment lost 4 bases, leaving 0 bases of the junction unmatched. The CDR3 is made up of 13 amino acids.

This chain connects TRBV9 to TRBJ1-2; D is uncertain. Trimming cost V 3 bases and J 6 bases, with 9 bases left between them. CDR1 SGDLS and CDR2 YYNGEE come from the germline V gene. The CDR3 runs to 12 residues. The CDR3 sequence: CASSGAEDGYTF. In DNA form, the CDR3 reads TGTGCCAGCAGCGGGGCAGAGGATGGCTACACCTTC.

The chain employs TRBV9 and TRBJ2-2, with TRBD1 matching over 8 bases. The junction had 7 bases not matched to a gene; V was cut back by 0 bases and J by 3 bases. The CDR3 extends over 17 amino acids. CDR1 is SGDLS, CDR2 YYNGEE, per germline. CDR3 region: CASSVGAGGADTGELFF. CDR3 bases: TGTGCCAGCAGCGTAGGGGCAGGGGGCGCTGACACCGGGGAGCTGTTTTTT.

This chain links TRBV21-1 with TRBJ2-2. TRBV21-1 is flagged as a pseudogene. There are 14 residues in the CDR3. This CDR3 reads CASSKGGGTGELFF. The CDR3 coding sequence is TGTGCCAGCAGCAAAGGAGGGGGGACCGGGGAGCTGTTTTTT.

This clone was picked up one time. The CDR3 DNA is TGTGCCAGCAGCAACTCACGGGGGGGTACGCGTGGCTACACCTTC. Amino acid sequence: CASSNSRGGTRGYTF. V gene TRBV2 combines with J gene TRBJ1-2; D may be TRBD1 (5 bases). The CDR3 loop spans 15 amino acids. V shed 6 bases and J shed 7 bases, with 21 bases lying between them. The V gene's germline CDR1 is SNHLY and CDR2 FYNNEI.

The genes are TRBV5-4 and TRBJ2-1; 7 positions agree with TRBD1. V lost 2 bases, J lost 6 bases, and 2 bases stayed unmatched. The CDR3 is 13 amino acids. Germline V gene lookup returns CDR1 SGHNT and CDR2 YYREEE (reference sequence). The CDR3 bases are TGTGCCAGCAGCTTAGGGACAGCCAATGAGCAGTTCTTC. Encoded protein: CASSLGTANEQFF.

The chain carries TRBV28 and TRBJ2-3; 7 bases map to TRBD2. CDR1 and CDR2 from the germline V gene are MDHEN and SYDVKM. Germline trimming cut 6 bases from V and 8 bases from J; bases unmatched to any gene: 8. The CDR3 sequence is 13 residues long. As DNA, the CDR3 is TGTGCCAGCAGCTGGGGGGGATCTGGTACGCAGTATTTT. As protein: CASSWGGSGTQYF.

CDR3 residues: CASSSDRRLAGQSDTQYF. Here the CDR3 DNA reads TGTGCCAGCAGCTCCGACCGTCGACTAGCGGGACAGTCAGATACGCAGTATTTT. V gene TRBV7-9 combines with J gene TRBJ2-3; 11 nucleotides line up with TRBD2. The CDR3 totals 18 residues. The V and J ends lost 4 bases and 4 bases, in that order; junction bases with no gene match: 13. Germline loops: CDR1 SEHNR, CDR2 FQNEAQ (reference sequence).

CDR3 bases: TGTGCCAGCAGCAAAGCGCCTAACCTACTAAGCGGGAGGGCCGGTGAGACCCAGTACTTC. This translates into CASSKAPNLLSGRAGETQYF. The genes are TRBV21-1 and TRBJ2-5; the table's TRBD2 call for D was not verified on the DNA. TRBV21-1 is given as a pseudogene. The CDR3 covers 20 residues.

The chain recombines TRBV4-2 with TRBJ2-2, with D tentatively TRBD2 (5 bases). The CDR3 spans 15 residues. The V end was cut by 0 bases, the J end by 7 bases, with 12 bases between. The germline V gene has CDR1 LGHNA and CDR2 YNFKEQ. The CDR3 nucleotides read TGTGCCAGCAGCCAAGAAGGACTCCAAGTCGGGGAGCTGTTTTTT. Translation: CASSQEGLQVGELFF.

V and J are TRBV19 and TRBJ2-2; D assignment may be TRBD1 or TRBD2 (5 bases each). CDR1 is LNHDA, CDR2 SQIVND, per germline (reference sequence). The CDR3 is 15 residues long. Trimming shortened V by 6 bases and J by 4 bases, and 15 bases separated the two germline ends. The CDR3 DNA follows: TGTGCCAGTAGGGGACGGCCCGGGACCACCGGGGAGCTGTTTTTT. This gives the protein CASRGRPGTTGELFF.

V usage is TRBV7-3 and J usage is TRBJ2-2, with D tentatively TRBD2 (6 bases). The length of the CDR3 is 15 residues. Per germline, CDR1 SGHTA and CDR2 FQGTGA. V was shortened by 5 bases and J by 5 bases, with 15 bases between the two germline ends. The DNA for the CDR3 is TGTGCCAGCAGCCTAGTCGGGACTGCTACCGGGGAGCTGTTTTTT. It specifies CASSLVGTATGELFF.

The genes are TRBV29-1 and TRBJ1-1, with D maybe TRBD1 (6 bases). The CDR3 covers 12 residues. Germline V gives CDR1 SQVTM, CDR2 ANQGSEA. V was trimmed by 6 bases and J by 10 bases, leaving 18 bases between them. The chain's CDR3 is CSVYQGNTAAFF. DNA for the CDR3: TGCAGCGTGTACCAGGGGAATACGGCAGCTTTCTTT.

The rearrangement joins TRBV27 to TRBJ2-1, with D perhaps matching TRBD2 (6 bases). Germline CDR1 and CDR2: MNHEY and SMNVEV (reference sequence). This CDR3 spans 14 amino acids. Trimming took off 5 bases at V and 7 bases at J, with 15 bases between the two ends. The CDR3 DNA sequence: TGTGCCAGCAGTCAACCGGGACTTGGGAATGAGCAGTTCTTC. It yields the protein CASSQPGLGNEQFF.

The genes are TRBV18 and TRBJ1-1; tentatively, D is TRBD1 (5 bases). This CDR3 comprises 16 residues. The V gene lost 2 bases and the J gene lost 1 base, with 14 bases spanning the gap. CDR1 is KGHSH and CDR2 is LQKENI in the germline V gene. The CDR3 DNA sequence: TGTGCCAGCTCACCAGCGGGGGGGGGACGGAACACTGAAGCTTTCTTT. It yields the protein CASSPAGGGRNTEAFF.

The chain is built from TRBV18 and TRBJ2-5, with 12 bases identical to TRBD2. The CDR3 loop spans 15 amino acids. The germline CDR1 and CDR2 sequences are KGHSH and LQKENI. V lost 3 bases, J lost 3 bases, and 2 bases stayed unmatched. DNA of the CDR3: TGTGCCAGCTCACCTCGACTAGCGGGAGAAGAGACCCAGTACTTC. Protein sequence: CASSPRLAGEETQYF.

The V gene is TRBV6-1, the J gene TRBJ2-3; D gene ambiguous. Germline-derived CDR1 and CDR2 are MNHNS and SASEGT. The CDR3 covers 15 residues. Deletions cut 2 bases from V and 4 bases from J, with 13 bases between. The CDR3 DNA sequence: TGTGCCAGCAGTGAAAGGGTGGGAAGGGCAGATACGCAGTATTTT. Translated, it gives CASSERVGRADTQYF.

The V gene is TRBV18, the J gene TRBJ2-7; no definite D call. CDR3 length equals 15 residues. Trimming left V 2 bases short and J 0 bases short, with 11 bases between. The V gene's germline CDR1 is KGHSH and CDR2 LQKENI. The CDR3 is CASSPSSTGSYEQYF. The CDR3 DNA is TGTGCCAGCTCACCATCATCTACGGGCTCCTACGAGCAGTACTTC.